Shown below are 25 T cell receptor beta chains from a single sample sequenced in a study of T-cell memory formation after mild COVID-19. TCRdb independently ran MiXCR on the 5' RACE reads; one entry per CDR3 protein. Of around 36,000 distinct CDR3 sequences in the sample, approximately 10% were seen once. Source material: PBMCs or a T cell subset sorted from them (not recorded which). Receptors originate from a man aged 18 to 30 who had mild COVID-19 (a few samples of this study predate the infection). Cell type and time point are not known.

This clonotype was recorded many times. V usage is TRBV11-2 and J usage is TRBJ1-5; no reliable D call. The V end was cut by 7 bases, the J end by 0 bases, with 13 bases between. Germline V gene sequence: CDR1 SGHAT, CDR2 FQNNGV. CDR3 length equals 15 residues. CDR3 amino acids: CASNIDSHSNQPQHF. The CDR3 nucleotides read TGTGCCAGCAATATCGATAGCCATAGCAATCAGCCCCAGCATTTT.

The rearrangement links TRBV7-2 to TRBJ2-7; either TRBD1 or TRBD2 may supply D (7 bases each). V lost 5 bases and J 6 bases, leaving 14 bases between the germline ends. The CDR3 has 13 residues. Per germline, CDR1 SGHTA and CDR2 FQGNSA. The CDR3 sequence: CASSVDREGEQYV. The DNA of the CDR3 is TGTGCCAGCAGCGTCGACAGGGAGGGCGAGCAGTACGTC.

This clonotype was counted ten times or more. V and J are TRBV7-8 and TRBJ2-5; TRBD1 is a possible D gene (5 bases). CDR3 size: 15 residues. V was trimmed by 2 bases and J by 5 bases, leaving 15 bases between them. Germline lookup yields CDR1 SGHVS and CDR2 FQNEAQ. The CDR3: CASSLNSGYRETQYF. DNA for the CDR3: TGTGCCAGCAGCTTAAACTCAGGGTATCGGGAGACCCAGTACTTC.

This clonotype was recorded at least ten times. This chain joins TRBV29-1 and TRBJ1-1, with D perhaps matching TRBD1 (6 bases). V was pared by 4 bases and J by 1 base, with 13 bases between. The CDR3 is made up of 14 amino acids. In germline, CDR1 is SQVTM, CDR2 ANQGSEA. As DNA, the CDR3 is TGCAGCGTTGCGACCGGGACAAGGAACACTGAAGCTTTCTTT. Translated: CSVATGTRNTEAFF.

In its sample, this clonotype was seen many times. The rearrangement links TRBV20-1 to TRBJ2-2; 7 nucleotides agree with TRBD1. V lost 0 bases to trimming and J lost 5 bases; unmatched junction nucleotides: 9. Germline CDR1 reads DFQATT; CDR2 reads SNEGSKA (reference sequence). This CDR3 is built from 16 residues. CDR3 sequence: CSARDQGVGVTGELFF. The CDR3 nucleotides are TGCAGTGCTAGAGACCAGGGGGTAGGAGTGACCGGGGAGCTGTTTTTT.

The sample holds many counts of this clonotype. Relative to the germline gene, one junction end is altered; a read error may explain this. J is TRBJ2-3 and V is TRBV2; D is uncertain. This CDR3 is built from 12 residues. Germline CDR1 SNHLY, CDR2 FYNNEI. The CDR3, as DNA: TGTGCCAGCAGCGAAGGTTCAGATACGCAGTATTTT. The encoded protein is CASSEGSDTQYF.

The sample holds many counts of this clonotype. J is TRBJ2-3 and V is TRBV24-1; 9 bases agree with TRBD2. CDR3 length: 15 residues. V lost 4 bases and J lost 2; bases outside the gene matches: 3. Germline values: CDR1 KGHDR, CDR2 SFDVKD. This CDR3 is CATSEAGGNTDTQYF. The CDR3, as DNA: TGTGCCACCAGTGAAGCGGGGGGAAACACAGATACGCAGTATTTT.

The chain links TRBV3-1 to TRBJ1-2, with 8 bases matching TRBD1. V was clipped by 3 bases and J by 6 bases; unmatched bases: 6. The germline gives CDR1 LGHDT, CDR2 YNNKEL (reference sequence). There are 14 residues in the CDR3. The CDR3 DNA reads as TGTGCCAGCAGCCACCTCACAGGGGGTAATGGCTACACCTTC. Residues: CASSHLTGGNGYTF.

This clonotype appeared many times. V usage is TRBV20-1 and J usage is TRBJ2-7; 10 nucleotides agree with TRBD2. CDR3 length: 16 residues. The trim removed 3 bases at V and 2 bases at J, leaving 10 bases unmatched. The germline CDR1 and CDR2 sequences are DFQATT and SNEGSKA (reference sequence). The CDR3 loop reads CSASYLSGGTTYEQYF. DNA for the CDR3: TGCAGTGCTAGCTACCTTAGCGGGGGGACTACCTACGAGCAGTACTTC.

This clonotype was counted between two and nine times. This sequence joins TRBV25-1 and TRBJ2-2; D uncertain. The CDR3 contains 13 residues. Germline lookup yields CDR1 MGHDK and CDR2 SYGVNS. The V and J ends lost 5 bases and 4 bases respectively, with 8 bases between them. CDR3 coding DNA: TGTGCCAGCAGTCCCCACGGCACCGGGGAGCTGTTTTTT. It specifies CASSPHGTGELFF.

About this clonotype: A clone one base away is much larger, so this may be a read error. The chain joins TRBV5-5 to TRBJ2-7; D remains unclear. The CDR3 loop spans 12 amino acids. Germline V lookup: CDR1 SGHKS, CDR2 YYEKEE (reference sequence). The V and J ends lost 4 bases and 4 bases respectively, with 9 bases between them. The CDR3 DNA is TGTGCCAGCAGCGTGGCTAGTTACGAGCAGTACTTC. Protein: CASSVASYEQYF. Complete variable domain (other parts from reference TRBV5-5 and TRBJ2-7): DAGVTQSPTHLIKTRGQQVTLRCSPISGHKSVSWYQQVLGQGPQFIFQYYEKEERGRGNFPDRFSARQFPNYSSELNVNALLLGDSALYLCASSVASYEQYFGPGTRLTVT.

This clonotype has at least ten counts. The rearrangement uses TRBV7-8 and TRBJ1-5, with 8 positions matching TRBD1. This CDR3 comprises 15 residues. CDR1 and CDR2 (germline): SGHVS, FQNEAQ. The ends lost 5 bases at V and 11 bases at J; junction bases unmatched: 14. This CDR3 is CASSTRTGMERSQHF. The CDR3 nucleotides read TGTGCCAGCAGCACACGGACAGGGATGGAGAGGTCCCAGCATTTT.

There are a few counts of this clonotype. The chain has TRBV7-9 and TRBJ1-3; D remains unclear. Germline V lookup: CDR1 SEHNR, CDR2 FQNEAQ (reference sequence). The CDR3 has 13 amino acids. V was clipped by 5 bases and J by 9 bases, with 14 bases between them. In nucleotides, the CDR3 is TGTGCCAGCAGCCCTGCCCGCGGGAGCACCATATATTTT. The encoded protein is CASSPARGSTIYF.

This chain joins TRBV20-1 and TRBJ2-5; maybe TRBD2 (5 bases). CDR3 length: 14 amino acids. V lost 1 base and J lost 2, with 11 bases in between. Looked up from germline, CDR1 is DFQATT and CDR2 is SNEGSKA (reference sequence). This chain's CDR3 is CSARGLAKQETQYF. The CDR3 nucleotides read TGCAGTGCTAGAGGTCTAGCAAAACAAGAGACCCAGTACTTC.

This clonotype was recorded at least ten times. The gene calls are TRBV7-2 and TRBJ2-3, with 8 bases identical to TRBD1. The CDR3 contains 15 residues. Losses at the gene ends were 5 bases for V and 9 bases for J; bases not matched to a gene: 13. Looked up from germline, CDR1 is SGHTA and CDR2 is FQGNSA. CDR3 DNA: TGTGCCAGCAGCCCTAGTAGCGGACAGGGCTCGACGCAGTATTTT. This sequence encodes CASSPSSGQGSTQYF.

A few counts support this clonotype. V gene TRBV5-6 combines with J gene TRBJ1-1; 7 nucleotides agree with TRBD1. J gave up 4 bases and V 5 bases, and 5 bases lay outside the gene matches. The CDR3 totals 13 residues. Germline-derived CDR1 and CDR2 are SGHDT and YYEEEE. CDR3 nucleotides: TGTGCCAGCAGGGGTGACAGGGTCACTGAAGCTTTCTTT. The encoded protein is CASRGDRVTEAFF. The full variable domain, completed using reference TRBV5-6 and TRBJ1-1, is DAGVTQSPTHLIKTRGQQVTLRCSPKSGHDTVSWYQQALGQGPQFIFQYYEEEERQRGNFPDRFSGHQFPNYSSELNVNALLLGDSALYLCASRGDRVTEAFFGQGTRLTVV.

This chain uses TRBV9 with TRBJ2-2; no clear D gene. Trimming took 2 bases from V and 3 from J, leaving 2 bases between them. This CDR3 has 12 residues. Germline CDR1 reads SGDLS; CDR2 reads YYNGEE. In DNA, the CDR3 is TGTGCCAGCAGCGTCTACACCGGGGAGCTGTTTTTT. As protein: CASSVYTGELFF.

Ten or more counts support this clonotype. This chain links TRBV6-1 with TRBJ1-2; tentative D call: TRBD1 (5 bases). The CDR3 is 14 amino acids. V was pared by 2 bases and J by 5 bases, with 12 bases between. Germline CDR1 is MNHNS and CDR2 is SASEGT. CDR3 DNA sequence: TGTGCCAGCAGTGAATTGGGGCTTGATTATGGCTACACCTTC. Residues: CASSELGLDYGYTF.

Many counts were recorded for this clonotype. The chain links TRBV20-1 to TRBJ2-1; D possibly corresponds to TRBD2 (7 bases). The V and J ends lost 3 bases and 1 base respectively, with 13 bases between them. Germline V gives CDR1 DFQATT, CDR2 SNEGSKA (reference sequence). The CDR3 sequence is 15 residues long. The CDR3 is CSASEGGRSYNEQFF. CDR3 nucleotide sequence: TGCAGTGCTAGTGAGGGGGGGCGGTCCTACAATGAGCAGTTCTTC.

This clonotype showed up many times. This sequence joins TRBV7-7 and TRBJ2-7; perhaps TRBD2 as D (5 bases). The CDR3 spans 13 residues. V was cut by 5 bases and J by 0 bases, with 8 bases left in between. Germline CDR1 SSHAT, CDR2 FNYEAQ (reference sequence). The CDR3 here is CASSPEGSYEQYF. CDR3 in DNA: TGTGCCAGCAGCCCTGAGGGCTCCTACGAGCAGTACTTC.

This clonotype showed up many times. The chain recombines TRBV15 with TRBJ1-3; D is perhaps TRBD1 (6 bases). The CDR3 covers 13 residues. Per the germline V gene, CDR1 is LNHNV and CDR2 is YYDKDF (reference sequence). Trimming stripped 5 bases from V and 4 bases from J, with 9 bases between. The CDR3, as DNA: TGTGCCACCAGCCTACAGGGCGGAAACACCATATATTTT. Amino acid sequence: CATSLQGGNTIYF.

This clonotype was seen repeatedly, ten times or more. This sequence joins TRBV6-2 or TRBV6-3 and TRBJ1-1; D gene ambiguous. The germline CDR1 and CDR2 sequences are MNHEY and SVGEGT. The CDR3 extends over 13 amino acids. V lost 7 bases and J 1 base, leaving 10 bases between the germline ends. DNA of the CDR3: TGTGCCAGCACTAACGAACCGAACACTGAAGCTTTCTTT. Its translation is CASTNEPNTEAFF.

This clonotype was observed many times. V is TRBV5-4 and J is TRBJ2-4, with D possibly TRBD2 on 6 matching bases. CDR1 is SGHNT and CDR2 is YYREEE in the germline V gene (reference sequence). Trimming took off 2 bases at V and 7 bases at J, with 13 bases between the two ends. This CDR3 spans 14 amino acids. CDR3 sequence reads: CASSFEGLGNIQYF. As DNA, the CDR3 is TGTGCCAGCAGCTTTGAGGGACTCGGTAACATTCAGTACTTC.

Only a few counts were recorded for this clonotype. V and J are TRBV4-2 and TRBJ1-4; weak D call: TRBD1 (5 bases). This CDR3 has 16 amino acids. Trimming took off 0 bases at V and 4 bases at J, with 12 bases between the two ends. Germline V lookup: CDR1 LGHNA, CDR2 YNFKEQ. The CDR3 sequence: CASSQDPGLFNEKLFF. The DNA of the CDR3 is TGTGCCAGCAGCCAAGATCCGGGACTGTTTAATGAAAAACTGTTTTTT.

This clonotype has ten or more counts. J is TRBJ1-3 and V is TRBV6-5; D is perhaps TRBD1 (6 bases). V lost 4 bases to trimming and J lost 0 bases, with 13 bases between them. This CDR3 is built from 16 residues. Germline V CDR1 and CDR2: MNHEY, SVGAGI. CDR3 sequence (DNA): TGTGCCAGCAGTTCGGGGGCCGCGACCTCTGGAAACACCATATATTTT. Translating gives CASSSGAATSGNTIYF.